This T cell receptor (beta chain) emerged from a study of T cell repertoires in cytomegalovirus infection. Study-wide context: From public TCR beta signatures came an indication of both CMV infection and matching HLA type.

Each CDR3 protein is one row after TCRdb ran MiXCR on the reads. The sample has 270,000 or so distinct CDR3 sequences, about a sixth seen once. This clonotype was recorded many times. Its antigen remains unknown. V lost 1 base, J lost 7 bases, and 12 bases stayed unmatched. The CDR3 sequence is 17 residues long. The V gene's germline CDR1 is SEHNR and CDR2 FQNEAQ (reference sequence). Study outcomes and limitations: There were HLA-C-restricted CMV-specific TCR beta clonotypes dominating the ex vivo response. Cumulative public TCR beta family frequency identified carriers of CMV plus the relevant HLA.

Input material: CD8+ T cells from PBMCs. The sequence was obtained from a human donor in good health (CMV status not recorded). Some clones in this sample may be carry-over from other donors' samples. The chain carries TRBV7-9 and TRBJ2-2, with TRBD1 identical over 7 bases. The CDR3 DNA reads TGTGCCAGCAGCTTAGGACAGGGAGATTATTTCGGCGGGGAGCTGTTTTTT. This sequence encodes CASSLGQGDYFGGELFF.